This T cell receptor beta chain was identified in a study of molecular identifiers for immune sequencing clone quantification. This clonotype was found many times. Its antigen remains unknown. It was with previously described methods and listed TCR primers that bulk TCR libraries were made. TCRdb re-derived calls from the PCR reads in MiXCR, one entry per CDR3 protein. The table has hundreds of thousands of distinct CDR3 sequences, over 25% seen once. The ends lost 0 bases at V and 3 bases at J; junction bases unmatched: 13. The germline CDR1 and CDR2 sequences are DFQATT and SNEGSKA (reference sequence). The CDR3 runs to 17 residues. Findings of the study overall: It was shown that clones above 20 RNA copies held over 99% of effector molecules, but under 1% in naive cells. Underestimated sizes of highly expanded clones could result from identical TCR molecules that share a barcode.

The sequenced material came from naive CD8+ T cells from blood, with Jurkat cell RNA spiked in. Subset noted: FACS-sorted CD8+CD4-CCR7+CD45RA+ naive T cells. The chain recombines TRBV20-1 with TRBJ2-7, with 8 bases that match TRBD2. The sequence derives from a human donor in good health. Some libraries in this study had Jurkat cell RNA spiked in. CDR3 sequence (DNA): TGCAGTGCTAGAGAGGCAAGTAGCGGGAAGTACTTCTACGAGCAGTACTTC. Amino acids: CSAREASSGKYFYEQYF.